This TCR beta chain originates from a study of T cells of healthy individuals. TCRdb re-analysed the 5' RACE reads in MiXCR, keeping a single row per CDR3 protein. The sample holds some 85,000 distinct CDR3 sequences, about 4.8% seen once. This clonotype was counted ten times or more. This receptor was obtained from a female donor in good health.

The CDR3 coding sequence is TGTGCCAGCAGTTCCGAGTATCAGCCCCAGCATTTT. Protein sequence: CASSSEYQPQHF. The gene calls are TRBV28 and TRBJ1-5, with D unresolved. This CDR3 has 12 residues. Trimming pared 4 bases from V and 5 bases from J, leaving 6 bases between. The germline gives CDR1 MDHEN, CDR2 SYDVKM.